This T cell receptor beta chain comes out of a study of blood T cell repertoires in COVID-19. Looking at the study overall: Researchers got acute and convalescent COVID-19 samples from the United States, Italy and Spain. T cells, B-cell-depleted T cells, or PBMCs supplied cDNA or gDNA.

In the original analysis: The authors estimated nucleated cell counts from reference gene primer amplification. Here immunoSEQ multiplex PCR was the method, and the copy in TCRdb shows in-frame clones only, minus some. V and J calls and clone size are given by that table; D and trimming were obtained from the DNA. The sample lists around 250,000 clones; under 95% were seen once. Within 2 weeks before study entry, exposed participants met a COVID-19 case. This CDR3 contains 13 residues. Trimming cost V 2 bases and J 4 bases, with 8 bases left between them. Germline V gene sequence: CDR1 SGHDN, CDR2 FVKESK.

The source material was PBMCs or T cells enriched from blood (not recorded which). The receptor was derived from a man in his forties who had been exposed to COVID-19. This rearrangement joins TRBV14 to TRBJ1-2; the D gene is possibly TRBD1 (5 bases). CDR3 sequence (DNA): TGTGCCAGCAGCCAAACGGACACCTATGGCTACACCTTC. This sequence encodes CASSQTDTYGYTF.